This T cell receptor (beta chain) was retrieved from a study of Ad26.COV2.S vaccination and SARS-CoV-2 variants. Treatment given: 19 received Ad26.COV2.S at low or high dose, single or two shots; 5 received placebo; per-sample allocation not given. The study sampled participants on day 63 after the first vaccine or placebo injection. Built on an Ad26 vector, the vaccine expressed Wuhan-strain SARS-CoV-2 spike. The method was immunoSEQ multiplex PCR; TCRdb's version includes in-frame clones alone and lacks a portion of them. This sample has about 250,000 clones, with roughly nine tenths found just once. In its sample, this clone was seen once. This specimen consisted of peripheral blood, obtained in a trial of Ad26.COV2.S vaccine versus placebo. The clonotype comes from a person between 18 and 59 years old who received the Ad26.COV2.S COVID-19 vaccine or a placebo.

The CDR3 sequence is CASRPLGLAGVTDTQYF. The DNA for the CDR3 is TGTGCCAGCAGGCCCCTCGGACTAGCGGGGGTCACAGATACGCAGTATTTT. The rearrangement uses TRBV2 and TRBJ2-3, with TRBD2 matching over 13 bases. The J segment lost 2 bases and the V segment lost 6 bases, leaving 8 bases of the junction unmatched. Germline V CDR1 and CDR2: SNHLY, FYNNEI. The CDR3 loop spans 17 amino acids.